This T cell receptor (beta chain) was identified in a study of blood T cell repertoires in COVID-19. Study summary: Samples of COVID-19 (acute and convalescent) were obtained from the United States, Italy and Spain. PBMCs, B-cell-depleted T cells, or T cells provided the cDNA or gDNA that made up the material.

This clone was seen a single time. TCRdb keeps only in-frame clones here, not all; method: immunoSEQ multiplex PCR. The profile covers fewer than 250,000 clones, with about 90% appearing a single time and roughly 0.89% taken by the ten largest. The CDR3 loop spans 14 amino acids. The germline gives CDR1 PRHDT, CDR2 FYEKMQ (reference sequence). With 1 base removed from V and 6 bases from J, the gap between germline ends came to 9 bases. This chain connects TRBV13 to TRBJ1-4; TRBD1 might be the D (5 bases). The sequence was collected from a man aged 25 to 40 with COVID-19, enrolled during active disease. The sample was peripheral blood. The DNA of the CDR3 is TGTGCCAGCAGCTTAGTAGGGGTTGATGAAAAACTGTTTTTT. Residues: CASSLVGVDEKLFF.